The 2 T cell receptor beta chains below come from one sample, sequenced in a study of cytomegalovirus exposure and HLA in healthy donors. Use of 60 Vbeta and 13 Jbeta primers characterized the PCR. Generated by immunoSEQ multiplex PCR, the TCRdb table keeps only in-frame clones and is missing some. The sample has approximately 190,000 clones; roughly 86% are singletons. The material sequenced was PBMCs. Receptors were obtained from a man aged 35-49 years in good health and CMV-seropositive.

In regard to this clone: The same CDR3 is also encoded by other DNA sequences in this sample. The chain has TRBV7-8 and TRBJ2-7; 7 bases align to TRBD1. Trimming at V came to 1 base and at J to 3 bases, leaving 3 bases not matched to a gene. The CDR3 runs to 14 residues. Germline CDR1 reads SGHVS; CDR2 reads FQNEAQ. CDR3 in DNA: TGTGCCAGCAGCTTAGGTCAGGGGGTCTACGAGCAGTACTTC. Its translation is CASSLGQGVYEQYF.

The rearrangement links TRBV5-1 to TRBJ2-5; 11 nucleotides line up with TRBD2. Germline values: CDR1 SGHRS, CDR2 YFSETQ. This CDR3 contains 14 residues. The trim removed 6 bases at V and 5 bases at J, leaving 6 bases unmatched. The CDR3 is CASNDPSGGETQYF. In DNA, the CDR3 is TGCGCCAGCAATGACCCTAGCGGGGGGGAGACCCAGTACTTC.